The TCR beta chain described here comes from a study of molecular identifiers for immune sequencing clone quantification. About the research overall: In replicates, the authors split RNA from about 19,000 or 110,000 naive CD8 cells five ways and sequenced four.

This clonotype was observed at least ten times. Source material for naive CD8 libraries was roughly 20,000 to 1,000,000 sorted cells, with 10%, 30% or 50% RNA. CD8+CD4-CCR7+CD45RA+ sorting gave the naive CD8 T cells. V was pared by 4 bases and J by 5 bases, with 8 bases between. The CDR3 is made up of 12 amino acids. Germline CDR1 SGHDN, CDR2 FVKESK. As previously described, bulk TCR libraries were made using listed TCR primers. TCRdb reanalysed the PCR reads using MiXCR and keeps one entry per CDR3 protein. The sample includes about 330,000 distinct CDR3 sequences, under 25% seen only once; the top ten take 0.7% to 0.95%.

The receptor's source is a human donor in good health. Some libraries in this study had Jurkat cell RNA spiked in. Sequencing was done on a sample of naive CD8+ T cells from blood, with Jurkat cell RNA spiked in. Specified subset: FACS-sorted CD8+CD4-CCR7+CD45RA+ naive T cells. J is TRBJ1-1 and V is TRBV14; no clear D gene. The CDR3 region is CASSPAGTEAFF. For the CDR3, the DNA is TGTGCCAGCAGCCCGGCGGGGACTGAAGCTTTCTTT.